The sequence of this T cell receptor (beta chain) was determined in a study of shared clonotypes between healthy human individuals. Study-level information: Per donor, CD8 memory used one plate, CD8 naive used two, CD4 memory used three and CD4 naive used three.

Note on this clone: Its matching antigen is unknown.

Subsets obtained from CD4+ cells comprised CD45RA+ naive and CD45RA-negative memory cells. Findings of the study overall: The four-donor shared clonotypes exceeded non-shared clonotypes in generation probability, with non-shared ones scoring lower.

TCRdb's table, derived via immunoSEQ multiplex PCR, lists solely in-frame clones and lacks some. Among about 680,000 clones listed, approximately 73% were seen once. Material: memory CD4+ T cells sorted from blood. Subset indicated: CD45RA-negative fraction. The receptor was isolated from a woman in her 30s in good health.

CDR3 in amino acids: CASRPRQPNTGELFF. As DNA, the CDR3 is TGTGCCAGCAGGCCCCGCCAACCGAACACCGGGGAGCTGTTTTTT. The chain employs TRBV5-6 and TRBJ2-2; unclear D gene. The germline V gene encodes CDR1 SGHDT and CDR2 YYEEEE. The V gene lost 5 bases and the J gene lost 0 bases, with 11 bases spanning the gap. The CDR3 length is 15 residues.